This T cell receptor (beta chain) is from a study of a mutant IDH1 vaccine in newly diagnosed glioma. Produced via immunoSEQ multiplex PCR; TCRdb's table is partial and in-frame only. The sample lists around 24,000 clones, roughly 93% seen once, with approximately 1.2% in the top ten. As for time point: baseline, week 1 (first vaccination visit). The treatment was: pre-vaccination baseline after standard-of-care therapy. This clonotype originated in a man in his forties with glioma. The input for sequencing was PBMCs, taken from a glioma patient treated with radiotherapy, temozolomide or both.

For the CDR3, the DNA is TGTGCCAGCGCTGACAGGACTAAGAACACTGAAGCTTTCTTT. Its protein product is CASADRTKNTEAFF. The rearrangement uses TRBV2 and TRBJ1-1; tentative D call: TRBD1 (6 bases). V shed 8 bases and J shed 1 base, with 14 bases lying between them. CDR1 SNHLY and CDR2 FYNNEI come from the germline V gene. The CDR3 length is 14 residues.